The T cell receptor (beta chain) described here comes from a study of blood T cells in healthy people across ages. Combining a sample-barcoded 5' primer with a J-beta primer mix, a second PCR ran for roughly 6 to 11 cycles. Each CDR3 protein gets one entry after TCRdb re-called the 5' RACE reads with MiXCR. The sample yields about 760,000 distinct CDR3 sequences, 56% seen once. Trimming removed 8 bases from V and 7 bases from J; junction bases left unmatched: 3. The CDR3 contains 13 residues. CDR1 and CDR2 from the germline V gene are SGHTA and FQGTGA. This chain connects TRBV7-3 to TRBJ2-1; 12 bases are a match to TRBD2. The sequence was collected from a middle-aged man in good health. The specimen sequenced was blood. DNA for the CDR3: TGTGCCAGCGGACTAGCGGGACAAAATGAGCAGTTCTTC. Its translation: CASGLAGQNEQFF.